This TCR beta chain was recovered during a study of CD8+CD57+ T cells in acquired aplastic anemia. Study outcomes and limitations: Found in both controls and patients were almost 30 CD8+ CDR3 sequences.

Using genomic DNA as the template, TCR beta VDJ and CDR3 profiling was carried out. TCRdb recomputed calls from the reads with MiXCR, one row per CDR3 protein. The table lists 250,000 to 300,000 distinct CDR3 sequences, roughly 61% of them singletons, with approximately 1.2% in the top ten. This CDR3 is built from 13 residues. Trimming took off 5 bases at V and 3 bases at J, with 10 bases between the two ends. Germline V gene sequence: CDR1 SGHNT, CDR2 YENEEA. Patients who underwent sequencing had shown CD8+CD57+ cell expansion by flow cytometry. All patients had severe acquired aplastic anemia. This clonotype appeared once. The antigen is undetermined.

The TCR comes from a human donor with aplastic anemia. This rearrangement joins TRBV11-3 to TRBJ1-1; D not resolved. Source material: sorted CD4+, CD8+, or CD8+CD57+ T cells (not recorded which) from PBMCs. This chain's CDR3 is CASSPRPDTEAFF. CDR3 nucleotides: TGTGCCAGCAGCCCCCGACCGGACACTGAAGCTTTCTTT.